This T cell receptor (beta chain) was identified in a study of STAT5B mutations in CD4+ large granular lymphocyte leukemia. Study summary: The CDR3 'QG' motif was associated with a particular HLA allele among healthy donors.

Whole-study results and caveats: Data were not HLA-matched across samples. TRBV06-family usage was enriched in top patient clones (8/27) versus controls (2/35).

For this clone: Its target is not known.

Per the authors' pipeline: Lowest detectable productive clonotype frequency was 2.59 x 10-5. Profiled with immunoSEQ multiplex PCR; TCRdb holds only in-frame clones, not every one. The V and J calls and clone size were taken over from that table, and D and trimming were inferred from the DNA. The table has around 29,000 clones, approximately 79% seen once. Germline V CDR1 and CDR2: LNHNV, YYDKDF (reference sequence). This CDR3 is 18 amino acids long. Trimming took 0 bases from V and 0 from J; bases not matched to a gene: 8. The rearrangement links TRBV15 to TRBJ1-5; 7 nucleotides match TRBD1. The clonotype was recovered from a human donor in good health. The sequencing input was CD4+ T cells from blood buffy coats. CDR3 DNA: TGTGCCACCAGCAGAGATGCCTGGACAGGCAATAGCAATCAGCCCCAGCATTTT. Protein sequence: CATSRDAWTGNSNQPQHF.